This passage covers 11 T cell receptor beta chains from one sample sequenced in a study of shared clonotypes between healthy human individuals. Clones were read by immunoSEQ multiplex PCR, and TCRdb kept only the in-frame ones, dropping some. Here the sample spans about half a million clones, 70% to 80% being singletons. Material for sequencing was PBMCs. These receptors were obtained from a middle-aged woman in good health. Some clones in this sample may be carry-over from other donors' samples.

This rearrangement joins TRBV5-4 to TRBJ2-5; 10 bases agree with TRBD2. Trimming cost V 4 bases and J 4 bases; bases outside gene matches: 7. CDR1 SGHNT and CDR2 YYREEE come from the germline V gene (reference sequence). The length of the CDR3 is 15 residues. DNA of the CDR3: TGTGCCAGCAGCCTAGCGGGAGCTGTGGGAGAGACCCAGTACTTC. It yields the protein CASSLAGAVGETQYF. The full variable domain, rest sourced from reference TRBV5-4 and TRBJ2-5, is ETGVTQSPTHLIKTRGQQVTLRCSSQSGHNTVSWYQQALGQGPQFIFQYYREEENGRGNFPPRFSGLQFPNYSSELNVNALELDDSALYLCASSLAGAVGETQYFGPGTRLLVL.

The rearrangement uses TRBV6-4 and TRBJ2-1; 9 nucleotides line up with TRBD2. J was trimmed by 2 bases and V by 3 bases; bases with no gene match: 2. The CDR3 is 15 residues long. Germline V gene lookup returns CDR1 MRHNA and CDR2 SNTAGT. CDR3 nucleotides: TGTGCCAGCAGTGAGTTAGCGGGAGCCTACAATGAGCAGTTCTTC. This codes for CASSELAGAYNEQFF.

The V gene is TRBV28, the J gene TRBJ2-5; no clear D gene. With 7 bases removed from V and 9 bases from J, the gap between germline ends came to 12 bases. Germline CDR1 MDHEN, CDR2 SYDVKM. The CDR3 has 11 residues. The chain's CDR3 is CASNGRRAQYF. The CDR3 DNA is TGTGCCAGCAACGGGCGCCGGGCCCAGTACTTC.

In DNA, the CDR3 is TGCGCCAGCGGTATAGATGGGAGGAACTACAATGAGCAGTTCTTC. Protein product: CASGIDGRNYNEQFF. V and J are TRBV5-1 and TRBJ2-1; a possible D gene is TRBD2 (6 bases). V dropped 7 bases and J dropped 3 bases, with 17 bases sitting between them. The length of the CDR3 is 15 residues. Germline CDR1 is SGHRS and CDR2 is YFSETQ.

This sequence joins TRBV2 and TRBJ1-3, with D maybe TRBD1 (5 bases). CDR3 length: 15 amino acids. Trimming cost V 1 base and J 4 bases, with 11 bases left between them. Germline CDR1 reads SNHLY; CDR2 reads FYNNEI. In nucleotides, the CDR3 is TGTGCCAGCAGTGAAGGGGCAGGGTCCGGAAACACCATATATTTT. Translated: CASSEGAGSGNTIYF.

The rearrangement joins TRBV7-9 to TRBJ2-7; unclear D gene. The V end lost 5 bases, the J end lost 0 bases, and 17 bases lay between the germline ends. The germline gives CDR1 SEHNR, CDR2 FQNEAQ (reference sequence). The CDR3 runs 16 residues. DNA of the CDR3: TGTGCCAGCAGCCTGACTCGAACTTCTAGCTCCTACGAGCAGTACTTC. Its protein product is CASSLTRTSSSYEQYF.

The CDR3 nucleotides are TGCGCCAGCAGCCCGGGACAGGGGGCAGGTGAGCAGTTCTTC. Its translation: CASSPGQGAGEQFF. The chain employs TRBV5-1 and TRBJ2-1; TRBD1 aligns across 12 bases. CDR1 SGHRS and CDR2 YFSETQ come from the germline V gene. The ends lost 4 bases at V and 9 bases at J; junction bases unmatched: 5. CDR3 length: 14 residues.

The count of this clone is one. DNA of the CDR3: TGCGCCAGCAGCTTGGTACCACCGACCCCTTGGGATACGCAGTATTTT. This encodes CASSLVPPTPWDTQYF. This rearrangement joins TRBV5-1 to TRBJ2-3; D unresolved. CDR1 is SGHRS, CDR2 YFSETQ, per germline. Trimming removed 0 bases from V and 6 bases from J, with 17 bases in between. This CDR3 is 16 amino acids long.

The chain carries TRBV7-3 and TRBJ2-2, with 9 bases matching TRBD2. After removal of 2 bases from V and 6 bases from J, the junction contained 7 bases not matched to a gene. CDR1 and CDR2 (germline): SGHTA, FQGTGA. CDR3 size: 16 residues. The CDR3 DNA follows: TGTGCCAGCAGCTTAGAGGGCGGGAGGGCTCCCGGGGAGCTGTTTTTT. Amino acids: CASSLEGGRAPGELFF.

This chain connects TRBV7-2 to TRBJ2-2; no firm D call. This CDR3 is built from 14 residues. The V end was cut by 1 base, the J end by 5 bases, with 8 bases between. Germline V gene sequence: CDR1 SGHTA, CDR2 FQGNSA. The DNA of the CDR3 is TGTGCCAGCAGCTTAGTACTGTATACCGGGGAGCTGTTTTTT. It specifies CASSLVLYTGELFF. Full variable domain (missing parts from reference TRBV7-2 and TRBJ2-2): GAGVSQSPSNKVTEKGKDVELRCDPISGHTALYWYRQSLGQGLEFLIYFQGNSAPDKSGLPSDRFSAERTGGSVSTLTIQRTQQEDSAVYLCASSLVLYTGELFFGEGSRLTVL.

This chain joins TRBV6-5 and TRBJ2-4; D call uncertain. This CDR3 has 14 residues. The V end was cut by 5 bases, the J end by 5 bases, with 13 bases between. Germline V CDR1 and CDR2: MNHEY, SVGAGI. The CDR3 protein is CASSRTQHENIQYF. As DNA, the CDR3 is TGTGCCAGCAGTCGGACGCAACACGAAAACATTCAGTACTTC.